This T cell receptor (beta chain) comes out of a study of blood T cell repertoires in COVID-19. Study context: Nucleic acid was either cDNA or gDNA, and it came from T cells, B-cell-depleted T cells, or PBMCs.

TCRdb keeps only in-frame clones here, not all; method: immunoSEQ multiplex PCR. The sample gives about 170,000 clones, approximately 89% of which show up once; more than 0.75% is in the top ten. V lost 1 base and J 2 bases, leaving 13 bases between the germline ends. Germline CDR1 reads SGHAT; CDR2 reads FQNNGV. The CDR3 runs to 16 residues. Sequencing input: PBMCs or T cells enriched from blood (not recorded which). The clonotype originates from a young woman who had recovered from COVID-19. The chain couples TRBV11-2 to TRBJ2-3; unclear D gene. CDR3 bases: TGTGCCAGCAGCTTAGTCTCCGGTAGCTCCACAGATACGCAGTATTTT. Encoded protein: CASSLVSGSSTDTQYF.